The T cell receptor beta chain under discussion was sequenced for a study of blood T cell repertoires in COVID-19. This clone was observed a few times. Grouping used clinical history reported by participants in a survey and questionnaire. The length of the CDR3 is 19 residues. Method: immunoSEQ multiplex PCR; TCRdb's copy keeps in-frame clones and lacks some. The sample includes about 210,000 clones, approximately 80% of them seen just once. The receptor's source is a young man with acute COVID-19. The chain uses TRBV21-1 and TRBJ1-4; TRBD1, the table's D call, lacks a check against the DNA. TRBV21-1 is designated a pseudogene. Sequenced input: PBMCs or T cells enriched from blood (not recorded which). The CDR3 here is CASSIPLRTGSVTNEKLFF. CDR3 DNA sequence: TGTGCCAGCAGTATTCCCCTCCGGACAGGGTCGGTAACTAATGAAAAACTGTTTTTT.